This T cell receptor beta chain was retrieved from a study of blood T cell repertoires in COVID-19. Study context: Specimens from acute and convalescent COVID-19 originated in the United States, Italy and Spain. Sources were T cells, B-cell-depleted T cells, or PBMCs; the material itself was cDNA or gDNA.

Trimming removed 0 bases from V and 10 bases from J; junction bases left unmatched: 8. Germline V gene lookup returns CDR1 LGHNA and CDR2 YNFKEQ. This CDR3 is 15 amino acids long. Methods used by the authors: Nucleated cell counts were estimated from reference gene primer amplification. Sequenced by immunoSEQ multiplex PCR; TCRdb stores in-frame clones only, minus some. V, J and clone size are taken as reported in that table, and D and trimming were inferred from the DNA itself. The sample carries about 220,000 clones, around 86% recorded once. This clone occurred a few times. Sequencing was carried out using peripheral blood. This receptor was taken from a woman younger than 45 who had recovered from COVID-19. V is TRBV4-2 and J is TRBJ2-1; 8 bases line up with TRBD2. In DNA, the CDR3 is TGTGCCAGCAGCCAAGAGTCCAGCGGGGGTGACGAGCAGTTCTTC. It yields the protein CASSQESSGGDEQFF.